These 25 T cell receptor beta chains originate from one sample sequenced in a study of shared clonotypes between healthy human individuals. The protocol was immunoSEQ multiplex PCR, while the TCRdb copy is restricted to in-frame clones and leaves out a portion. The table records 650,000 to 800,000 clones, roughly 72% of them present only once. The sequenced material came from memory CD4+ T cells sorted from blood. Described subset: CD45RA-negative fraction. These receptors came from a woman aged 25 to 39 in good health.

The gene calls are TRBV27 and TRBJ2-5; TRBD2 is a possible D gene (5 bases). The CDR3 loop spans 12 amino acids. The V end lost 5 bases, the J end lost 5 bases, and 9 bases lay between the germline ends. The V gene's germline CDR1 is MNHEY and CDR2 SMNVEV (reference sequence). For the CDR3, the DNA is TGTGCCAGCAGTGGGCGGGTGGAGACCCAGTACTTC. It specifies CASSGRVETQYF.

Points on this clone: Additional DNA sequences in this sample encode the identical CDR3. The V and J genes are TRBV18 and TRBJ2-5; 8 positions match TRBD2. The CDR3 has 15 amino acids. Germline assignment: CDR1 KGHSH and CDR2 LQKENI. Germline trimming cut 2 bases from V and 5 bases from J; bases unmatched to any gene: 7. The CDR3 coding sequence is TGTGCCAGCTCACCAGGACTAGCAGGTTGGGAGACCCAGTACTTC. Translating it yields CASSPGLAGWETQYF. Full variable domain (outside the CDR3, taken from reference TRBV18 and TRBJ2-5): NAGVMQNPRHLVRRRGQEARLRCSPMKGHSHVYWYRQLPEEGLKFMVYLQKENIIDESGMPKERFSAEFPKEGPSILRIQQVVRGDSAAYFCASSPGLAGWETQYFGPGTRLLVL.

The CDR3 DNA reads as TGTGCCAGCAGCTTATTTGGGCAGGGCGGCAATGAGCAGTTCTTC. It specifies CASSLFGQGGNEQFF. J is TRBJ2-1 and V is TRBV7-2, with a weak D call TRBD1 (5 bases). This CDR3 comprises 15 residues. Between the trimmed V and J ends, which lost 2 bases and 6 bases, there was a span of 14 bases. Per the germline V gene, CDR1 is SGHTA and CDR2 is FQGNSA. Variable domain in full (rest from reference TRBV7-2 and TRBJ2-1): GAGVSQSPSNKVTEKGKDVELRCDPISGHTALYWYRQSLGQGLEFLIYFQGNSAPDKSGLPSDRFSAERTGGSVSTLTIQRTQQEDSAVYLCASSLFGQGGNEQFFGPGTRLTVL.

Worth noting for this clone: Mismatch with germline at one junction end may stem from a read error. The V and J genes are TRBV5-1 and TRBJ1-1; weak D call: TRBD1 (6 bases). Germline V CDR1 and CDR2: SGHRS, YFSETQ. The CDR3 consists of 14 residues. CDR3 sequence: CASSFQRNQGEAFF. DNA of the CDR3: TGTGCCAGCAGCTTTCAAAGGAACCAGGGGGAAGCTTTCTTT.

Points on this clone: A read error likely explains this, since a far larger clone differs by one base. The gene calls are TRBV7-7 and TRBJ2-1, with TRBD2 as a possible D gene (5 bases). Germline CDR1 SSHAT, CDR2 FNYEAQ (reference sequence). Trimming shortened V by 3 bases and J by 0 bases, and 9 bases separated the two germline ends. The CDR3 is made up of 15 amino acids. CDR3 loop: CASSLDSSSYNEQFF. The CDR3 DNA is TGTGCCAGCAGCTTGGACTCCAGCTCCTACAATGAGCAGTTCTTC.

Comments on this clone: One end of the junction is discordant with germline, which a read error may explain. This rearrangement joins TRBV10-3 to TRBJ2-3; D unclear. The germline gives CDR1 ENHRY, CDR2 SYGVKD. CDR3 size: 12 residues. The CDR3 nucleotides are TGTGCCATCAGTGGCGGCACTGATACGCAGTATTTT. This codes for CAISGGTDTQYF.

The CDR3 is CASSHETSGSYNEQFF. The CDR3, as DNA: TGTGCCAGCAGCCATGAAACTAGCGGGAGCTACAATGAGCAGTTCTTC. The rearrangement joins TRBV4-2 to TRBJ2-1; 11 bases line up with TRBD2. The CDR3 has 16 residues. CDR1 and CDR2 from the germline V gene are LGHNA and YNFKEQ. V was clipped by 3 bases and J by 3 bases; unmatched bases: 4.

This chain connects TRBV29-1 to TRBJ1-4, with D possibly matching TRBD1 (5 bases). Trimming left V 6 bases short and J 6 bases short, with 17 bases between. The V gene's germline CDR1 is SQVTM and CDR2 ANQGSEA. This CDR3 has 14 residues. CDR3 DNA: TGCAGCGTCGAGCAGGGTGGAGTCGATGAAAAACTGTTTTTT. The encoded protein is CSVEQGGVDEKLFF. The variable domain in full, with the rest retrieved from reference TRBV29-1 and TRBJ1-4, is SAVISQKPSRDICQRGTSLTIQCQVDSQVTMMFWYRQQPGQSLTLIATANQGSEATYESGFVIDKFPISRPNLTFSTLTVSNMSPEDSSIYLCSVEQGGVDEKLFFGSGTQLSVL.

CDR3 DNA sequence: TGTGCCTGGAGTGGACACCCATCGGGGGAGCAGTACTTC. This sequence encodes CAWSGHPSGEQYF. The chain has TRBV30 and TRBJ2-7, with D perhaps TRBD2 (5 bases). The ends were cut back, 1 base at V and 7 bases at J, with 14 bases in the middle. Looked up from germline, CDR1 is GTSNPN and CDR2 is SVGIG (reference sequence). The CDR3 is 13 residues long.

J is TRBJ1-1 and V is TRBV4-2; 8 positions match TRBD1. Germline CDR1 LGHNA, CDR2 YNFKEQ. The CDR3 runs 15 residues. The V gene end was trimmed by 2 bases and the J gene end by 5 bases; junction bases not matched to a gene: 7. The DNA of the CDR3 is TGTGCCAGCAGCCAAATTGACAGGGGAAGAACTGAAGCTTTCTTT. Translating gives CASSQIDRGRTEAFF.

The chain uses TRBV4-1 and TRBJ1-1, with a tentative D call TRBD1 (5 bases). V was clipped by 4 bases and J by 1 base, with 10 bases between them. This CDR3 is 14 amino acids long. CDR1 is MGHRA, CDR2 YSYEKL, per germline. CDR3 nucleotides: TGCGCCAGCAGCCCGCGGGACTGGAACACTGAAGCTTTCTTT. This sequence encodes CASSPRDWNTEAFF.

The gene calls are TRBV19 and TRBJ2-7; the D gene is possibly TRBD2 (6 bases). There are 15 residues in the CDR3. Germline CDR1 is LNHDA and CDR2 is SQIVND (reference sequence). V dropped 7 bases and J dropped 5 bases, with 21 bases sitting between them. CDR3 coding DNA: TGTGCCAGTACTTCAGGTAGCAGCGGGCACAACGAGCAGTACTTC. Translated: CASTSGSSGHNEQYF. Based on the CDR3 plus reference TRBV19 and TRBJ2-7, the full variable domain is DGGITQSPKYLFRKEGQNVTLSCEQNLNHDAMYWYRQDPGQGLRLIYYSQIVNDFQKGDIAEGYSVSREKKESFPLTVTSAQKNPTAFYLCASTSGSSGHNEQYFGPGTRLTVT.

This clone showed up just once. V gene TRBV28 combines with J gene TRBJ1-5; possibly TRBD1 for D (5 bases). This CDR3 has 16 residues. V dropped 2 bases and J dropped 2 bases, with 13 bases sitting between them. CDR1 is MDHEN, CDR2 SYDVKM, per germline. CDR3 region: CASSLRGIKGNQPQHF. DNA of the CDR3: TGTGCCAGCAGTTTACGGGGGATCAAGGGCAATCAGCCCCAGCATTTT.

The rearrangement uses TRBV28 and TRBJ1-1; no firm D call. The CDR3 length is 11 residues. CDR1 and CDR2 (germline): MDHEN, SYDVKM. Trimming removed 10 bases at V and 6 bases at J, with 12 bases between. For the CDR3, the DNA is TGTGCCACTTCACGGAGGCCTGAAGCTTTCTTT. Residues: CATSRRPEAFF.

V gene TRBV7-2 combines with J gene TRBJ2-7; no definite D call. The V gene lost 1 base and the J gene lost 4 bases, with 14 bases spanning the gap. CDR3 length: 15 residues. Germline lookup yields CDR1 SGHTA and CDR2 FQGNSA. CDR3 coding DNA: TGTGCCAGCAGCTTAGGGCTTGGGGTTTCTTACGAGCAGTACTTC. This sequence encodes CASSLGLGVSYEQYF.

The chain joins TRBV5-1 to TRBJ2-7; 12 bases map to TRBD2. The ends lost 8 bases at V and 3 bases at J; junction bases unmatched: 6. Per the germline V gene, CDR1 is SGHRS and CDR2 is YFSETQ. This CDR3 region has 14 residues. This CDR3 reads CARTLAGGFYEQYF. In nucleotides, the CDR3 is TGCGCCAGAACCCTAGCGGGAGGGTTCTACGAGCAGTACTTC.

In this sample, this clone turned up many times. The chain's CDR3 is CASSQVTGVQVWETQYF. The CDR3 DNA reads as TGTGCCAGCAGCCAAGTAACAGGGGTTCAGGTCTGGGAGACCCAGTACTTC. V and J are TRBV14 and TRBJ2-5; 7 bases are a match to TRBD1. Trimming removed 1 base from V and 5 bases from J; junction bases left unmatched: 13. This CDR3 comprises 17 residues. CDR1 SGHDN and CDR2 FVKESK come from the germline V gene.

The CDR3 loop reads CASSLPGLANTDTQYF. Written as DNA, the CDR3 is TGTGCCAGCAGCTTACCGGGACTAGCGAACACAGATACGCAGTATTTT. This sequence joins TRBV11-2 and TRBJ2-3; 10 bases map to TRBD2. Germline V gene lookup returns CDR1 SGHAT and CDR2 FQNNGV. The CDR3 is 16 amino acids. Trimming at V came to 2 bases and at J to 2 bases, leaving 4 bases not matched to a gene.

This clone came up a few times. The chain combines TRBV10-3 with TRBJ2-6; 10 bases line up with TRBD2. This CDR3 is 17 amino acids long. V gave up 4 bases and J gave up 3 bases; unmatched junction bases: 6. Germline CDR1 reads ENHRY; CDR2 reads SYGVKD. The CDR3 spells CAISAASGSNGANVLTF. The CDR3 DNA reads TGTGCCATCAGTGCGGCTAGCGGGAGTAATGGGGCCAACGTCCTGACTTTC.

The V gene is TRBV11-3, the J gene TRBJ2-1; TRBD2 agrees at 7 bases. This CDR3 is 16 amino acids long. Germline V gene sequence: CDR1 SGHNT, CDR2 YENEEA. V dropped 4 bases and J dropped 4; count of bases not matched to a gene: 10. The CDR3 coding sequence is TGTGCCAGCAGCTCTAGCGGATCCAACCCGTACAATGAGCAGTTCTTC. Protein sequence: CASSSSGSNPYNEQFF.

This chain connects TRBV7-9 to TRBJ1-1; 8 bases are shared with TRBD1. This CDR3 is built from 16 residues. With 5 bases clipped from V and 5 bases from J, the junction kept 13 bases outside the gene matches. Germline CDR1 is SEHNR and CDR2 is FQNEAQ (reference sequence). CDR3: CASSLGQGIRGTEAFF. The CDR3 nucleotides read TGTGCCAGCAGCCTCGGACAGGGCATTAGGGGAACTGAAGCTTTCTTT.

The chain recombines TRBV18 with TRBJ1-4, with no clear D. The CDR3 runs 15 residues. V gave up 5 bases and J gave up 2 bases, with 12 bases separating them. The germline gives CDR1 KGHSH, CDR2 LQKENI. As DNA, the CDR3 is TGTGCCAGCTCATCCCGGCGACCTACTAATGAAAAACTGTTTTTT. Translating it yields CASSSRRPTNEKLFF.

This rearrangement joins TRBV2 to TRBJ2-5, with TRBD2 matching 11 bases. Trimming at V came to 2 bases and at J to 5 bases, leaving 4 bases not matched to a gene. The length of the CDR3 is 15 residues. Germline V lookup: CDR1 SNHLY, CDR2 FYNNEI. The CDR3 reads CASSELGLAGETQYF. The CDR3 DNA reads as TGTGCCAGCAGTGAATTAGGACTAGCGGGCGAGACCCAGTACTTC.

In its sample, this clone was seen a few times. The chain carries TRBV7-9 and TRBJ2-1, with D possibly being TRBD2 (5 bases). V lost 2 bases and J 6 bases, leaving 14 bases between the germline ends. This CDR3 is built from 15 residues. Germline CDR1 and CDR2: SEHNR and FQNEAQ (reference sequence). The DNA of the CDR3 is TGTGCCAGCAGCTTATGGCGGCCCGGGGTCAATGAGCAGTTCTTC. Protein: CASSLWRPGVNEQFF. Filled out from reference TRBV7-9 and TRBJ2-1, the complete variable domain reads DTGVSQNPRHKITKRGQNVTFRCDPISEHNRLYWYRQTLGQGPEFLTYFQNEAQLEKSRLLSDRFSAERPKGSFSTLEIQRTEQGDSAMYLCASSLWRPGVNEQFFGPGTRLTVL.

The chain joins TRBV4-2 to TRBJ1-2; TRBD1 aligns across 9 bases. V lost 0 bases and J lost 8; bases outside the gene matches: 16. This CDR3 comprises 18 residues. CDR1 and CDR2 from the germline V gene are LGHNA and YNFKEQ. CDR3 DNA: TGTGCCAGCAGCCAAGATTCCTCGGTGGGACAGGGAAAGGGCGGCTACACCTTC. Its translation is CASSQDSSVGQGKGGYTF.